This T cell receptor beta chain was sequenced in a study of blood T cell repertoires in COVID-19. Study summary: Both acute and convalescent COVID-19 samples were obtained from the United States, Italy and Spain. T cells, B-cell-depleted T cells, or PBMCs supplied cDNA or gDNA.

Profiling relied on immunoSEQ multiplex PCR, and the TCRdb table lists in-frame clones only, not all of them. The sample records roughly 110,000 clones, around 89% being singletons. The germline gives CDR1 SGHDN, CDR2 FVKESK. The CDR3 runs 16 residues. V shed 0 bases and J 0 bases; nucleotides not matched to a gene: 1. The clonotype originates from a man in his fifties with active or convalescent COVID-19. Sequenced input: peripheral blood. The chain couples TRBV14 to TRBJ1-3, with 8 bases identical to TRBD1. CDR3 amino acids: CASSQDQGASGNTIYF. CDR3 sequence (DNA): TGTGCCAGCAGCCAAGATCAGGGGGCCTCTGGAAACACCATATATTTT.